Sequencing of this T cell receptor beta chain was carried out in a study of blood T cells in healthy people across ages. Germline CDR1 reads MGHRA; CDR2 reads YSYEKL. This CDR3 is built from 16 residues. Trimming left V 0 bases short and J 7 bases short, with 16 bases between. A note on this clonotype: Its antigen is as yet unknown.

Findings and limits, study-wide: In long-lived donors, naive CD4+ cell counts and diversity exceeded those of aged donors.

Healthy Caucasian individuals from Russia aged about 6 to 90 served as donors. With each sample, at least 5 micrograms of total RNA were extracted. The authors ran a second PCR of about 6 to 11 cycles using a sample-barcoded 5' primer and a J-beta primer mix. TCRdb re-called the 5' RACE reads with MiXCR, one entry per CDR3 protein. In the table there are 850,000 to 1,000,000 distinct CDR3 sequences, 40% to 60% of which are singletons. V is TRBV4-1 and J is TRBJ1-5, with D perhaps TRBD1 (5 bases). Sequenced: blood. The clonotype comes from a man aged 25-45 years in good health. CDR3 coding DNA: TGCGCCAGCAGCCAAGATCAAAGGGGCACGGGCCAGCCCCAGCATTTT. Its protein is CASSQDQRGTGQPQHF.